This T cell receptor beta chain was captured in a study of cytomegalovirus exposure and HLA in healthy donors. The wider study: Among the roughly 400 genotyped donors, 81% were placed in the Caucasian-associated ancestry cluster.

Study-level results: Immune exposure data for these donors was limited to CMV serostatus. Later analysis showed TCR association rates varying by HLA locus, highest for DRB1 and lowest for HLA-C.

For this clone: Its cognate antigen is unknown.

It was with 60 Vbeta and 13 Jbeta primers that the PCR ran. Original data processing: An analysis performed later counted 81 million or so unique TCR beta chains (around 10 million of them shared). The table came from immunoSEQ multiplex PCR; TCRdb's copy has only in-frame clones and leaves some out. The V and J calls and clone size are taken from that table; D and trimming were inferred from the DNA. Of 110,000 or so clones listed, roughly 70% are singletons. The CDR3 is 14 amino acids. Per the germline V gene, CDR1 is MDHEN and CDR2 is SYDVKM. The V and J ends lost 3 bases and 1 base respectively, with 7 bases between them.

The chain joins TRBV28 to TRBJ1-5; D call uncertain. Sequencing used PBMCs. This TCR was recovered from a young man in good health and CMV-seropositive. The CDR3 sequence: CASSLRHSNQPQHF. As DNA, the CDR3 is TGTGCCAGCAGTTTGCGCCACAGCAATCAGCCCCAGCATTTT.